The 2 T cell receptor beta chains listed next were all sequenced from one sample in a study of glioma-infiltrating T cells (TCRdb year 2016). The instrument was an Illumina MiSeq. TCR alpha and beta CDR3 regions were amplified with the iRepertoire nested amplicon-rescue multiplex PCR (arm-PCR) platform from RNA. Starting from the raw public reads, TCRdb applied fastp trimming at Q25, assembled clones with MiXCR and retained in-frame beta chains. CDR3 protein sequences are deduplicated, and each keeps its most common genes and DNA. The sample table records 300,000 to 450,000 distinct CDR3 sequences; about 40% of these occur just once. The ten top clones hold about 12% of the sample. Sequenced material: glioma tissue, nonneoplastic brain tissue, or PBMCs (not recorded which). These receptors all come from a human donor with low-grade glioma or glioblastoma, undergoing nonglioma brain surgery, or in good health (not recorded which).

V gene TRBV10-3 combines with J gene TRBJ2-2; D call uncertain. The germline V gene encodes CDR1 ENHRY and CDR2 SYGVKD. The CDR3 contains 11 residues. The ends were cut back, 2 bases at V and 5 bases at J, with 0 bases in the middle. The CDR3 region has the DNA TGTGCCATCAGTGAGACCGGGGAGCTGTTTTTT. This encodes CAISETGELFF.

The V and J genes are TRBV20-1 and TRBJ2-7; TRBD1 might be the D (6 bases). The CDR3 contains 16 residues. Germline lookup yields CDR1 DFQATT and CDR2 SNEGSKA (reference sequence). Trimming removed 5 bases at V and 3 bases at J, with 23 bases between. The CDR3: CSARELGQGELYEQYF. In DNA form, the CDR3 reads TGCAGTGCTCGGGAATTGGGACAAGGGGAGCTCTACGAGCAGTACTTC.